Below, 17 T cell receptor beta chains from the same sample are listed, as sequenced in a study of T cells in tumors after PD-1 blockade. Libraries were prepared by immunoSEQ multiplex PCR; TCRdb keeps only in-frame clonotypes and omits some of them. The sample holds around 25,000 clones, about 84% seen once. Sequenced here: PBMCs, sampled after anti-PD-1 treatment. The receptors here all came from a human donor with basal cell carcinoma.

V usage is TRBV6-6 and J usage is TRBJ1-5; D remains unclear. Germline lookup yields CDR1 MNHNY and CDR2 SVGAGI (reference sequence). CDR3 length: 12 amino acids. V lost 2 bases to trimming and J lost 4 bases, with 3 bases between them. CDR3 region: CASSYMNQPQHF. CDR3 nucleotide sequence: TGTGCCAGCAGTTACATGAATCAGCCCCAGCATTTT.

The chain links TRBV5-4 to TRBJ1-1; D might be TRBD1 (6 bases). From germline, CDR1 is SGHNT and CDR2 YYREEE (reference sequence). The CDR3 spans 15 residues. Trimming took off 4 bases at V and 4 bases at J, with 17 bases between the two ends. The CDR3 is CASSRQGGRVTEAFF. The CDR3, as DNA: TGTGCCAGCAGCAGGCAAGGGGGGCGGGTCACTGAAGCTTTCTTT.

The chain employs TRBV5-1 and TRBJ1-1; D gene ambiguous. Trimming cost V 6 bases and J 5 bases, with 17 bases left between them. Germline CDR1 reads SGHRS; CDR2 reads YFSETQ. CDR3 size: 14 residues. The CDR3 nucleotides read TGCGCCAGCAACCCGGACCTCACGGGGACTGAAGCTTTCTTT. It translates to CASNPDLTGTEAFF.

The rearrangement joins TRBV29-1 to TRBJ1-4, with unresolved D. The germline V gene encodes CDR1 SQVTM and CDR2 ANQGSEA. This CDR3 has 13 amino acids. V shed 2 bases and J shed 0 bases, with 4 bases lying between them. CDR3 DNA sequence: TGCAGCGTTGAACCTGCAACTAATGAAAAACTGTTTTTT. This translates into CSVEPATNEKLFF.

The rearrangement links TRBV6-6 to TRBJ2-5; D is unresolved. Trimming cost V 7 bases and J 3 bases, with 6 bases left between them. The germline CDR1 and CDR2 sequences are MNHNY and SVGAGI (reference sequence). CDR3 length: 11 residues. CDR3 protein: CASTLKETQYF. The CDR3, as DNA: TGTGCCAGCACCTTAAAAGAGACCCAGTACTTC.

This clone was observed a single time. V is TRBV27 and J is TRBJ1-2, with TRBD1 identical over 8 bases. The V and J ends lost 6 bases and 6 bases, in that order; junction bases with no gene match: 6. The CDR3 has 13 residues. The germline gives CDR1 MNHEY, CDR2 SMNVEV (reference sequence). The CDR3 region has the DNA TGTGCCAGCAGCAAGCAGGGGGCAGATGGCTACACCTTC. Translated: CASSKQGADGYTF.

The J gene is TRBJ2-2, the V gene TRBV18, with 10 nucleotides matching TRBD1. Trimming removed 6 bases from V and 6 bases from J; junction bases left unmatched: 10. The CDR3 is 16 amino acids. Germline loops: CDR1 KGHSH, CDR2 LQKENI. DNA of the CDR3: TGTGCCAGCTCTCAGACCGGGACAGGGGTCGCCGGGGAGCTGTTTTTT. It encodes CASSQTGTGVAGELFF.

V gene TRBV13 combines with J gene TRBJ2-1, with D perhaps TRBD1 or TRBD2 (6 bases each). V was trimmed by 5 bases and J by 14 bases, leaving 16 bases between them. Germline V gene data show CDR1 as PRHDT and CDR2 as FYEKMQ (reference sequence). The CDR3 is 12 amino acids. The CDR3 region is CASSGGTGGKFF. CDR3 bases: TGTGCCAGCAGCGGGGGGACTGGGGGCAAGTTCTTC.

This clone was found a few times. The chain joins TRBV9 to TRBJ1-2; TRBD1 is a possible D gene (5 bases). Trimming cost V 4 bases and J 2 bases, with 9 bases left between them. The CDR3 sequence is 13 residues long. The germline V gene encodes CDR1 SGDLS and CDR2 YYNGEE. For the CDR3, the DNA is TGTGCCAGCAGCAAGACAGACAACTATGGCTACACCTTC. Protein product: CASSKTDNYGYTF.

This clone was seen only once. V is TRBV21-1 and J is TRBJ2-3; the tabulated D call, TRBD1, remains unverified against the DNA. TRBV21-1 is marked as a pseudogene. This CDR3 has 13 amino acids. The CDR3 region is CASSRQGVDTQYF. As DNA, the CDR3 is TGTGCCAGCAGCAGACAAGGGGTGGATACGCAGTATTTT.

V gene TRBV5-5 combines with J gene TRBJ1-5, with TRBD1 identical over 7 bases. The CDR3 consists of 19 residues. The V segment lost 3 bases and the J segment 0 bases; nucleotides outside the gene matches: 15. Germline assignment: CDR1 SGHKS and CDR2 YYEKEE (reference sequence). The CDR3 is CASSWGWDSDLNSNQPQHF. CDR3 nucleotide sequence: TGTGCCAGCAGCTGGGGGTGGGACAGCGATCTGAATAGCAATCAGCCCCAGCATTTT. The full variable domain, with the rest looked up from reference TRBV5-5 and TRBJ1-5, is DAGVTQSPTHLIKTRGQQVTLRCSPISGHKSVSWYQQVLGQGPQFIFQYYEKEERGRGNFPDRFSARQFPNYSSELNVNALLLGDSALYLCASSWGWDSDLNSNQPQHFGDGTRLSIL.

The rearrangement links TRBV4-1 to TRBJ1-5, with D possibly TRBD1 on 5 matching bases. V lost 0 bases, J lost 12 bases, and 6 bases lay in between. Germline values: CDR1 MGHRA, CDR2 YSYEKL. This CDR3 spans 11 amino acids. The CDR3 spells CASSQEGRQHF. CDR3 DNA: TGCGCCAGCAGCCAAGAGGGGCGCCAGCATTTT.

V gene TRBV2 combines with J gene TRBJ1-2; D might be TRBD1 (5 bases). The V end was cut by 9 bases, the J end by 3 bases, with 8 bases between. CDR3 size: 11 residues. Per the germline V gene, CDR1 is SNHLY and CDR2 is FYNNEI. The CDR3 coding sequence is TGTGCCAGGGACACCGACTATGGCTACACCTTC. This encodes CARDTDYGYTF.

The chain employs TRBV19 and TRBJ1-5; possible D gene TRBD1, 6 bases. With 0 bases removed from V and 4 bases from J, the gap between germline ends came to 13 bases. CDR1 and CDR2 (germline): LNHDA, SQIVND (reference sequence). The CDR3 is made up of 16 amino acids. CDR3 residues: CASSIDRGGNNQPQHF. The CDR3 DNA is TGTGCCAGTAGTATAGACAGGGGAGGGAATAATCAGCCCCAGCATTTT.

V usage is TRBV19 and J usage is TRBJ1-1; 12 bases are shared with TRBD1. Germline trimming cut 4 bases from V and 0 bases from J; bases unmatched to any gene: 12. The CDR3 extends over 19 amino acids. Germline loops: CDR1 LNHDA, CDR2 SQIVND (reference sequence). CDR3: CASSKNTGTGGFMNTEAFF. For the CDR3, the DNA is TGTGCCAGTAGTAAAAACACCGGGACAGGGGGCTTCATGAACACTGAAGCTTTCTTT.

The rearrangement uses TRBV16 and TRBJ1-6; D is uncertain. CDR3 size: 14 residues. Germline loops: CDR1 KGHSY, CDR2 FQNENV. V was trimmed by 2 bases and J by 7 bases, leaving 9 bases between them. The CDR3 reads CASSQPQQNSPLHF. In nucleotides, the CDR3 is TGTGCCAGCAGCCAACCACAGCAGAATTCACCCCTCCACTTT.

The rearrangement joins TRBV4-1 to TRBJ2-3; the match to TRBD2 covers 16 bases. This CDR3 has 18 residues. V lost 4 bases and J lost 2; bases outside the gene matches: 6. Germline-derived CDR1 and CDR2 are MGHRA and YSYEKL. Written as DNA, the CDR3 is TGCGCCAGCAGCCCTTCCGGGACTAGCGGGGGGGCCACAGATACGCAGTATTTT. As protein: CASSPSGTSGGATDTQYF.